Following are 9 T cell receptor beta chains from one sample sequenced in a study of T-cell reconstitution after alpha-beta-depleted transplantation in children. Unique molecular identifiers were incorporated into the prepared TCRbeta library. TCRdb reprocessed the PCR reads via MiXCR and lists one record per CDR3 protein. This table has around 600,000 distinct CDR3 sequences, around 17% appearing once. This sample comprised PBMCs from the stem cell graft donor, obtained from the stem cell graft. The source of these receptors is a human donor who donated a stem cell graft to a child with acute myeloid leukemia.

The chain joins TRBV7-9 to TRBJ2-1; no reliable D call. Between the trimmed V and J ends, which lost 1 base and 14 bases, there was a span of 12 bases. The CDR3 runs to 12 residues. Germline assignment: CDR1 SEHNR and CDR2 FQNEAQ (reference sequence). The CDR3 loop is CASSLDFRAEFF. The CDR3 DNA is TGTGCCAGCAGCTTAGATTTTAGGGCGGAGTTCTTC.

The V gene is TRBV27, the J gene TRBJ2-1, with 7 nucleotides matching TRBD1. This CDR3 region has 13 residues. Germline values: CDR1 MNHEY, CDR2 SMNVEV (reference sequence). Trimming at V came to 3 bases and at J to 10 bases, leaving 6 bases not matched to a gene. CDR3: CASSFWDRAEQFF. For the CDR3, the DNA is TGTGCCAGCAGTTTTTGGGACAGAGCAGAGCAGTTCTTC.

This rearrangement joins TRBV20-1 to TRBJ2-1; 8 nucleotides agree with TRBD1. From germline, CDR1 is DFQATT and CDR2 SNEGSKA (reference sequence). The CDR3 is 16 residues long. The V gene end was trimmed by 2 bases and the J gene end by 3 bases; junction bases not matched to a gene: 9. CDR3 region: CSARPTRDRLYNEQFF. The CDR3, as DNA: TGCAGTGCTAGACCTACAAGGGACAGGCTCTACAATGAGCAGTTCTTC.

The sample holds many counts of this clonotype. J is TRBJ2-1 and V is TRBV5-1; D is unresolved. CDR1 and CDR2 (germline): SGHRS, YFSETQ. V shed 1 base and J shed 2 bases, with 10 bases lying between them. The CDR3 covers 15 residues. CDR3 protein: CASSLSLETYNEQFF. The CDR3 DNA is TGCGCCAGCAGCTTGAGCCTAGAGACCTACAATGAGCAGTTCTTC.

The gene calls are TRBV7-9 and TRBJ2-1; 9 bases match TRBD1. The junction had 7 bases not matched to a gene; V was cut back by 1 base and J by 3 bases. The CDR3 extends over 17 amino acids. Germline V lookup: CDR1 SEHNR, CDR2 FQNEAQ (reference sequence). CDR3 protein: CASSLGGTGRNYNEQFF. CDR3 DNA sequence: TGTGCCAGCAGCTTAGGCGGGACAGGGAGAAACTACAATGAGCAGTTCTTC.

This clonotype was found many times. The chain recombines TRBV7-2 with TRBJ2-5; TRBD2 matches 14 bases. The CDR3 contains 15 residues. Unmatched junction bases numbered 3, after V lost 5 bases and J lost 4 bases. Germline CDR1 SGHTA, CDR2 FQGNSA. The CDR3 loop is CASSLGTSGGETQYF. CDR3 sequence (DNA): TGTGCCAGCAGCCTCGGGACTAGCGGGGGAGAGACCCAGTACTTC.

This CDR3 reads CASSSRASRQHF. CDR3 in DNA: TGTGCCAGCAGTTCCCGAGCAAGCCGCCAGCATTTT. The chain has TRBV12-3 or TRBV12-4 and TRBJ1-5; no clear D. The CDR3 is made up of 12 amino acids. Trimming left V 4 bases short and J 12 bases short, with 13 bases between.

This clonotype was observed a few times. The rearrangement uses TRBV11-1 and TRBJ2-3; TRBD2 matches 7 bases. J lost 2 bases, V lost 5 bases, and 4 bases had no gene match. Germline-derived CDR1 and CDR2 are SGHAT and FQDESV (reference sequence). This CDR3 has 14 amino acids. This CDR3 reads CASSRGGATDTQYF. CDR3 nucleotide sequence: TGTGCCAGCAGCAGGGGAGGGGCCACAGATACGCAGTATTTT.

This clonotype turned up a few times. This chain links TRBV7-3 with TRBJ2-5, with a tentative D call TRBD1 (6 bases). Deletions cut 2 bases from V and 2 bases from J, with 9 bases between. CDR1 and CDR2 from the germline V gene are SGHTA and FQGTGA. CDR3 length equals 14 residues. The CDR3 DNA sequence: TGTGCCAGCAGCTTATCCGGACAGCAAGAGACCCAGTACTTC. Translation: CASSLSGQQETQYF.